Given below is one T cell receptor (beta chain) in context. Its antigen is still unknown. The PCR ran on 60 Vbeta and 13 Jbeta primers. TCRdb's copy holds only in-frame clones and misses some; the assay was immunoSEQ multiplex PCR. Among roughly 120,000 clones listed, about 68% were seen once. This entry comes from a study of cytomegalovirus exposure and HLA in healthy donors. Whole-study results and caveats: One later analysis reportedly identified an Asian-associated ancestry cluster that showed fewer N-insertions than the approximately 600-donor mean.

The V and J ends lost 3 bases and 3 bases, in that order; junction bases with no gene match: 3. The germline gives CDR1 SGHTS, CDR2 YDEGEE. The CDR3 runs to 14 residues. This clonotype was obtained from a woman between 45 and 65 years old in good health and CMV-seropositive. The sequencing input was PBMCs. This chain connects TRBV5-8 to TRBJ1-2; the match to TRBD1 covers 9 bases. CDR3 sequence reads: CASSWDREDYGYTF. Here the CDR3 DNA reads TGTGCCAGCAGCTGGGACAGGGAGGACTATGGCTACACCTTC.